The entry that follows covers one T cell receptor (beta chain) sequence. The sample comes from a study of cytomegalovirus exposure and HLA in healthy donors. Researchers ran the PCR with 60 Vbeta and 13 Jbeta primers. Here immunoSEQ multiplex PCR was the method, and the copy in TCRdb shows in-frame clones only, minus some. The sample includes hundreds of thousands of clones, 77% of them seen just once. This clonotype originated in a woman aged 60-75 years in good health and CMV-seropositive. Specimen: PBMCs.

CDR3 nucleotide sequence: TGTGCCACCCCGACAGAGGATAAAGATGGCTACACCTTC. This codes for CATPTEDKDGYTF. V usage is TRBV18 and J usage is TRBJ1-2; D may be TRBD1 (5 bases). Trimming removed 10 bases from V and 6 bases from J, with 18 bases in between. From germline, CDR1 is KGHSH and CDR2 LQKENI. CDR3 size: 13 residues. The full variable domain, its missing parts supplied by reference TRBV18 and TRBJ1-2, is NAGVMQNPRHLVRRRGQEARLRCSPMKGHSHVYWYRQLPEEGLKFMVYLQKENIIDESGMPKERFSAEFPKEGPSILRIQQVVRGDSAAYFCATPTEDKDGYTFGSGTRLTVV.